This is a list of T cell receptor beta chains from one sample in a study of blood T cell repertoires in COVID-19. This table comes from immunoSEQ multiplex PCR, and its TCRdb copy is limited to in-frame clones, with some not included. The table has roughly 300,000 clones, roughly 90% seen once; the top ten hold 18%. Sequencing was performed on PBMCs or T cells enriched from blood (not recorded which). These receptor sequences come from a woman aged 25 to 39 who had recovered from COVID-19. The CDR3 runs from the conserved cysteine through the conserved F or W. A D gene is named only where the DNA matches it firmly. The size entry is marked missing in some rows and otherwise reads once, few, many or a size class.

d_call	j_call	clone_size	v_call	cdr3_nt	cdr3_aa
NA	TRBJ1-1	NA	TRBV30	TGTGCCTGGAATCGGGAAGGGACTGAAGCTTTCTTT	CAWNREGTEAFF
TRBD2	TRBJ2-5	once	TRBV30	TGTGCCTCTACTCCCGGGGGGGAGACCCAGTACTTC	CASTPGGETQYF
TRBD2	TRBJ2-3	NA	TRBV5-4	TGTGCCAGCAGCTTGGGAGCGGGGGCCACAGATACGCAGTATTTT	CASSLGAGATDTQYF
NA	TRBJ2-3	NA	TRBV3-1/TRBV3-2	TGTGCCAGCAGTCCAATCGGGGGGCGGTCCACAGATACGCAGTATTTT	CASSPIGGRSTDTQYF
NA	TRBJ2-3	few	TRBV20-1	TGCAGTGCTAAGCGATCAGATACGCAGTATTTT	CSAKRSDTQYF
TRBD1	TRBJ1-5	once	TRBV2	TGTGCCAGCAGTGAAGACAGGGGCCATCAGCCCCAGCATTTT	CASSEDRGHQPQHF
NA	TRBJ1-1	NA	TRBV7-3	TGTGCCAGCAGCTCTGCGCCGAACACTGAAGCTTTCTTT	CASSSAPNTEAFF
NA	TRBJ1-4	NA	TRBV28	TGTGCCAGCATTGGTATGGGAGGGGTGTTTTTT	CASIGMGGVFF
TRBD1	TRBJ1-1	once	TRBV4-3	TGCGCCAGCAGCAACCGGGACAGGGGTGCTGAAGCTTTCTTT	CASSNRDRGAEAFF
NA	TRBJ1-6	NA	TRBV28	TGTGCCAGCAGACAGGGTTTCAATTCACCCCTCCACTTT	CASRQGFNSPLHF
NA	TRBJ1-1	NA	TRBV7-8	TGTGCCAGCAGCTCTCCTACCATGAACACTGAAGCTTTCTTT	CASSSPTMNTEAFF
TRBD2	TRBJ2-3	once	TRBV7-8	TGTGCCAGCAGCTTAGTAGCGGGGGCCTACACAGATACGCAGTATTTT	CASSLVAGAYTDTQYF
TRBD1	TRBJ2-7	few	TRBV19	TGTGCCAGTAGCCCCGACAGGGTCTACGAGCAGTACTTC	CASSPDRVYEQYF
TRBD1	TRBJ1-2	NA	TRBV15	TGTGCCACCAGCAGCACCGGGACAGCGAACTATGGCTACACCTTC	CATSSTGTANYGYTF
NA	TRBJ1-1	NA	TRBV7-8	TGTGCCAGCAGCTTAGTAGGACGGGGGAAGACTGAAGCTTTCTTT	CASSLVGRGKTEAFF
TRBD1	TRBJ1-1	NA	TRBV10-3	TGTGCCATCAGCCACGGGACAGGGGACACTGAAGCTTTCTTT	CAISHGTGDTEAFF
NA	TRBJ2-2	NA	TRBV29-1	TGCAGCGTTGTTAGTGGTTCCACCGGGGAGCTGTTTTTT	CSVVSGSTGELFF
NA	TRBJ1-2	few	TRBV6-2/TRBV6-3	TGTGCCAGCAGTTACCAGACGATTGGGACTCAGAACTATGGCTACACCTTC	CASSYQTIGTQNYGYTF
TRBD1	TRBJ2-1	NA	TRBV24-1	TGTGCCACCAGTGATGGGACAGCTAGCTCCTACAATGAGCAGTTCTTC	CATSDGTASSYNEQFF
NA	TRBJ1-4	NA	TRBV5-1	TGCGCCAGCAGCTTGGGTGGGGTCGAGGGTGAAAAACTGTTTTTT	CASSLGGVEGEKLFF
TRBD1	TRBJ1-1	once	TRBV10-3	TGTGCCAGCTTACAGGGGGCGCAAGGTGAAGCTTTCTTT	CASLQGAQGEAFF
NA	TRBJ2-7	NA	TRBV24-1	TGTGCCACCAGTGAGCCCACAGGGTACGAGCAGTACTTC	CATSEPTGYEQYF
NA	TRBJ1-2	NA	TRBV2	TGTGCCAGCTCAGGGGATTATGGCTACACCTTC	CASSGDYGYTF
TRBD2	TRBJ2-1	NA	TRBV27	TGTGCCAGCAGTGCTAGCGGGGGGGCCCTCAATGAGCAGTTCTTC	CASSASGGALNEQFF
TRBD2	TRBJ2-7	NA	TRBV19	TGTGCCAGTACCCCGAGCGGGAGCAGCGGCGAGCAGTACTTC	CASTPSGSSGEQYF
TRBD2	TRBJ2-7	NA	TRBV7-2	TGTGCCAGCAGCCGGACTAGCGGGAGTGTGGGGGAGCAGTACTTC	CASSRTSGSVGEQYF
TRBD2	TRBJ2-7	NA	TRBV9	TGTGCCAGCAGCAAAGGGACTAGCGGGTCCTACGAGCAGTACTTC	CASSKGTSGSYEQYF
TRBD1	TRBJ1-1	NA	TRBV28	TGTGCCAGCAGTTCGGGGCAGGGGGGAACTGAAGCTTTCTTT	CASSSGQGGTEAFF
TRBD2	TRBJ2-5	NA	TRBV6-2/TRBV6-3	TGTGCCAGCAGTTACTTCGCTAGCGGGAAAGAGACCCAGTACTTC	CASSYFASGKETQYF
TRBD2	TRBJ2-1	NA	TRBV27	TGTGCCAGCAGTCCGTATCCCAGCGGGGATGAGCAGTTCTTC	CASSPYPSGDEQFF
NA	TRBJ2-3	NA	TRBV6-5	TGTGCCAGCAGTTACTCGACTCAGAACACAGATACGCAGTATTTT	CASSYSTQNTDTQYF
NA	TRBJ1-1	NA	TRBV7-8	TGTGCCAGCACGACCTTACAGGGCGGGGGCACTGAAGCTTTCTTT	CASTTLQGGGTEAFF
NA	TRBJ2-3	NA	TRBV4-2	TGTGCCAGCAGCCAAGATCCCGCGGAAATAATCACAGATACGCAGTATTTT	CASSQDPAEIITDTQYF
TRBD1	TRBJ1-1	NA	TRBV30	TGTGCCTCGAGGGTTCCAGGGGGATCCGGGAACACTGAAGCTTTCTTT	CASRVPGGSGNTEAFF
NA	TRBJ1-1	NA	TRBV7-9	TGTGCCAGCAGCAAACAGTCAGGGGTGGCTGAAGCTTTCTTT	CASSKQSGVAEAFF
TRBD1	TRBJ2-7	few	TRBV4-1	TGCGCCAGCAGCCAACCGACAGGGGTCCTCTACGAGCAGTACTTC	CASSQPTGVLYEQYF
TRBD1	TRBJ2-1	NA	TRBV28	TGTGCCAGCAGTCAATACAGGGGGAGTTCCTACAATGAGCAGTTCTTC	CASSQYRGSSYNEQFF
NA	TRBJ2-2	NA	TRBV3-1/TRBV3-2	TGTGCCAGCAGCTCTCGTGGAGGCCCCGGGGAGCTGTTTTTT	CASSSRGGPGELFF
TRBD2	TRBJ2-2	NA	TRBV6-4	TGTGCCAGCAGCCCGCTAGCGGGAGGAACCGGGGAGCTGTTTTTT	CASSPLAGGTGELFF